Listed here are 24 T cell receptor beta chains from one sample, sequenced in a study of OX40 agonist ivuxolimab in advanced cancers. Profiling relied on immunoSEQ multiplex PCR, and the TCRdb table lists in-frame clones only, not all of them. The table shows tens of thousands of clones, with 60% to 80% occurring only once. The specimen comprised CD4+ or CD8+ T cells sorted from blood, sampled in a trial of the OX40 agonist ivuxolimab. The receptors come from an adult with an advanced solid tumor such as melanoma, head and neck, liver or kidney cancer.

The chain joins TRBV7-3 to TRBJ1-2; D is undetermined. The CDR3 is 13 residues long. Deletions cut 2 bases from V and 8 bases from J, with 12 bases between. Germline-derived CDR1 and CDR2 are SGHTA and FQGTGA. CDR3 in DNA: TGTGCCAGCAGCTTAGCCTGGAAGCGGGGCTACACCTTC. It translates to CASSLAWKRGYTF.

The CDR3 protein is CASSFTGAGNYEQYF. The CDR3, as DNA: TGTGCCAGCAGCTTTACAGGGGCGGGGAATTACGAGCAGTACTTC. The chain links TRBV7-2 to TRBJ2-7; TRBD1 is a possible D gene (7 bases). Trimming cost V 3 bases and J 4 bases, with 16 bases left between them. The CDR3 is made up of 15 amino acids. Germline assignment: CDR1 SGHTA and CDR2 FQGNSA.

This chain uses TRBV19 with TRBJ2-5; 7 positions agree with TRBD1. V dropped 6 bases and J dropped 3; count of bases not matched to a gene: 7. The germline CDR1 and CDR2 sequences are LNHDA and SQIVND (reference sequence). The CDR3 has 14 residues. In DNA, the CDR3 is TGTGCCAGTAGCCTGGACAGGAATAAAGAGACCCAGTACTTC. Its translation: CASSLDRNKETQYF.

This chain links TRBV19 with TRBJ1-5; 8 bases align to TRBD1. The CDR3 is 16 amino acids. The junction had 15 bases not matched to a gene; V was cut back by 7 bases and J by 7 bases. The germline V gene has CDR1 LNHDA and CDR2 SQIVND (reference sequence). This CDR3 is CASKNGVGTGGQPQHF. The CDR3, as DNA: TGTGCCAGTAAAAATGGGGTGGGGACAGGTGGACAGCCCCAGCATTTT. Full variable domain (rest looked up from reference TRBV19 and TRBJ1-5): DGGITQSPKYLFRKEGQNVTLSCEQNLNHDAMYWYRQDPGQGLRLIYYSQIVNDFQKGDIAEGYSVSREKKESFPLTVTSAQKNPTAFYLCASKNGVGTGGQPQHFGDGTRLSIL.

The J gene is TRBJ1-1, the V gene TRBV2, with D unclear. Trimming shortened V by 5 bases and J by 0 bases, and 4 bases separated the two germline ends. This CDR3 contains 12 residues. Germline CDR1 is SNHLY and CDR2 is FYNNEI. CDR3 loop: CASSLMNTEAFF. The CDR3, as DNA: TGTGCCAGCAGTCTCATGAACACTGAAGCTTTCTTT.

CDR3 region: CASSLASKGGGEQFF. CDR3 sequence (DNA): TGTGCCAGCAGCTTAGCCAGCAAAGGGGGGGGCGAGCAGTTCTTC. The chain links TRBV7-6 to TRBJ2-1, with a weak D call TRBD2 (7 bases). Germline V CDR1 and CDR2: SGHVS, FNYEAQ. V was pared by 0 bases and J by 10 bases, with 16 bases between. The CDR3 is 15 residues long.

This CDR3 is CASSVSPGEHTYEQYF. In DNA, the CDR3 is TGTGCCAGCAGCGTGAGTCCCGGAGAACACACCTACGAGCAGTACTTC. The V gene is TRBV4-2, the J gene TRBJ2-7; no clear D gene. The germline V and J ends were trimmed by 5 bases and 2 bases, with 19 bases remaining between them. The CDR3 has 16 residues. Looked up from germline, CDR1 is LGHNA and CDR2 is YNFKEQ.

The CDR3 nucleotides are TGTGCCACCAGCAGAGTTGACAGCTACGAGCAGTACTTC. Encoded protein: CATSRVDSYEQYF. This chain connects TRBV15 to TRBJ2-7, with TRBD1 as a possible D gene (5 bases). Germline CDR1 and CDR2: LNHNV and YYDKDF (reference sequence). V was shortened by 1 base and J by 3 bases, with 7 bases between the two germline ends. The CDR3 extends over 13 amino acids.

This chain connects TRBV7-9 to TRBJ2-5; TRBD1 matches 8 bases. This CDR3 spans 15 amino acids. The trim removed 3 bases at V and 5 bases at J, leaving 8 bases unmatched. In germline, CDR1 is SEHNR, CDR2 FQNEAQ (reference sequence). The CDR3 spells CASSFSQGATETQYF. CDR3 coding DNA: TGTGCCAGCAGCTTCTCCCAGGGGGCGACGGAGACCCAGTACTTC.

V is TRBV6-1 and J is TRBJ1-5; a possible D gene is TRBD1 (5 bases). The CDR3 sequence is 15 residues long. Germline CDR1 and CDR2: MNHNS and SASEGT. V was cut by 6 bases and J by 0 bases, with 12 bases left in between. The CDR3 nucleotides are TGTGCCAGCAGCAAATTAGACAGTAGCAATCAGCCCCAGCATTTT. Amino acids: CASSKLDSSNQPQHF.

This chain uses TRBV7-2 with TRBJ2-1; the D is unclear. This CDR3 region has 13 residues. V was pared by 3 bases and J by 3 bases, with 6 bases between. Per germline, CDR1 SGHTA and CDR2 FQGNSA. CDR3 protein: CASSFVNYNEQFF. CDR3 sequence (DNA): TGTGCCAGCAGCTTCGTTAACTACAATGAGCAGTTCTTC.

The rearrangement joins TRBV9 to TRBJ2-5, with 9 nucleotides matching TRBD2. This CDR3 has 16 amino acids. V lost 0 bases, J lost 0 bases, and 3 bases stayed unmatched. Germline V gives CDR1 SGDLS, CDR2 YYNGEE. The chain's CDR3 is CASSVEAGGNQETQYF. CDR3 DNA: TGTGCCAGCAGCGTAGAAGCGGGGGGAAACCAAGAGACCCAGTACTTC.

The rearrangement links TRBV19 to TRBJ1-5, with 10 bases lining up with TRBD1. Unmatched junction bases numbered 14, after V lost 1 base and J lost 5 bases. CDR3 length: 19 amino acids. CDR1 is LNHDA, CDR2 SQIVND, per germline (reference sequence). CDR3 sequence reads: CASSIGPRDRGRGHQPQHF. For the CDR3, the DNA is TGTGCCAGTAGTATAGGGCCCCGGGACAGGGGAAGGGGGCATCAGCCCCAGCATTTT.

The chain joins TRBV19 to TRBJ1-2, with a possible D match to TRBD1 (5 bases). V was pared by 7 bases and J by 5 bases, with 17 bases between. The CDR3 extends over 14 amino acids. The germline V gene encodes CDR1 LNHDA and CDR2 SQIVND (reference sequence). CDR3 residues: CASTNQGYPYGYTF. In DNA, the CDR3 is TGTGCCAGTACCAATCAGGGTTACCCTTATGGCTACACCTTC.

This clone was counted between two and nine times. DNA for the CDR3: TGCGCCAGCAGCGCAACAGGGGTGGATTCACCCCTCCACTTT. It codes for CASSATGVDSPLHF. J is TRBJ1-6 and V is TRBV10-2; 7 nucleotides line up with TRBD1. The junction had 7 bases not matched to a gene; V was cut back by 6 bases and J by 8 bases. Germline V CDR1 and CDR2: WSHSY, SAAADI. The CDR3 is 14 amino acids.

The V gene is TRBV19, the J gene TRBJ2-3, with 7 bases that match TRBD2. Trimming at V came to 11 bases and at J to 3 bases, leaving 8 bases not matched to a gene. Germline CDR1 reads LNHDA; CDR2 reads SQIVND (reference sequence). The CDR3 consists of 13 residues. The CDR3 spells CAARPGGTDTQYF. The CDR3 DNA follows: TGTGCCGCAAGGCCGGGGGGAACAGATACGCAGTATTTT.

The chain joins TRBV29-1 to TRBJ1-6, with D unclear. The germline CDR1 and CDR2 sequences are SQVTM and ANQGSEA. The CDR3 has 14 amino acids. Trimming stripped 6 bases from V and 0 bases from J, with 9 bases between. CDR3 nucleotides: TGCAGCGTGCGCATGGGCTCCTATAATTCACCCCTCCACTTT. It translates to CSVRMGSYNSPLHF.

The CDR3 region is CASSSPDYGQPQHF. In nucleotides, the CDR3 is TGTGCCAGCAGCTCCCCGGATTACGGTCAGCCCCAGCATTTT. The chain has TRBV7-2 and TRBJ1-5; D gene ambiguous. The V and J ends lost 4 bases and 6 bases respectively, with 13 bases between them. This CDR3 is 14 amino acids long. Germline CDR1 is SGHTA and CDR2 is FQGNSA. Supplemented by reference TRBV7-2 and TRBJ1-5, the full variable domain reads GAGVSQSPSNKVTEKGKDVELRCDPISGHTALYWYRQSLGQGLEFLIYFQGNSAPDKSGLPSDRFSAERTGGSVSTLTIQRTQQEDSAVYLCASSSPDYGQPQHFGDGTRLSIL.

The chain uses TRBV27 and TRBJ2-7; a weak D match, TRBD1 (5 bases). The germline gives CDR1 MNHEY, CDR2 SMNVEV (reference sequence). The CDR3 length is 15 residues. Trimming left V 2 bases short and J 5 bases short, with 16 bases between. In DNA form, the CDR3 reads TGTGCCAGCAGTTTAGCAGGGCCCCTGGCCCACGAGCAGTACTTC. As protein: CASSLAGPLAHEQYF.

The chain is built from TRBV2 and TRBJ1-2; the match to TRBD1 covers 7 bases. Unmatched junction bases numbered 7, after V lost 7 bases and J lost 2 bases. Germline CDR1 is SNHLY and CDR2 is FYNNEI. The length of the CDR3 is 14 residues. The CDR3 region is CASTETGRNYGYTF. DNA for the CDR3: TGTGCCAGCACCGAGACAGGGAGAAACTATGGCTACACCTTC. Variable domain in full (rest from reference TRBV2 and TRBJ1-2): EPEVTQTPSHQVTQMGQEVILRCVPISNHLYFYWYRQILGQKVEFLVSFYNNEISEKSEIFDDQFSVERPDGSNFTLKIRSTKLEDSAMYFCASTETGRNYGYTFGSGTRLTVV.

The CDR3 sequence: CASSVGPTSGGETQYF. The CDR3 DNA reads as TGTGCCAGCAGCGTAGGGCCGACTAGCGGGGGGGAGACCCAGTACTTC. The rearrangement uses TRBV9 and TRBJ2-5; 13 bases align to TRBD2. The CDR3 contains 16 residues. V trimming: 0 bases; J trimming: 5 bases; junction bases outside the gene matches: 4. Germline lookup yields CDR1 SGDLS and CDR2 YYNGEE.

V usage is TRBV6-1 and J usage is TRBJ1-2; unclear D gene. This CDR3 has 14 amino acids. Germline CDR1 is MNHNS and CDR2 is SASEGT. With 3 bases removed from V and 5 bases from J, the gap between germline ends came to 13 bases. The CDR3: CASSESRVEYGYTF. CDR3 in DNA: TGTGCCAGCAGTGAGAGTAGGGTTGAATATGGCTACACCTTC.

The chain joins TRBV4-2 to TRBJ2-2, with D maybe TRBD2 (6 bases). This CDR3 contains 13 residues. CDR1 is LGHNA, CDR2 YNFKEQ, per germline. V was pared by 3 bases and J by 8 bases, with 10 bases between. In DNA form, the CDR3 reads TGTGCCAGCAGCCATGACGGGAGTGGGGAGCTGTTTTTT. This sequence encodes CASSHDGSGELFF.

The rearrangement joins TRBV28 to TRBJ2-1; the match to TRBD2 covers 14 bases. Looked up from germline, CDR1 is MDHEN and CDR2 is SYDVKM. The CDR3 extends over 15 amino acids. The trim removed 3 bases at V and 6 bases at J, leaving 1 base unmatched. CDR3 DNA sequence: TGTGCCAGCAGTTTCGGGACTAGCGGGAGCAATGAGCAGTTCTTC. Translated, it gives CASSFGTSGSNEQFF.